The 5 T cell receptor beta chains listed next were all sequenced from one sample in a study of human thymus T cells. The repertoire was sequenced with immunoSEQ multiplex PCR; TCRdb's copy has only in-frame clones and lacks some. The table includes under 150,000 clones, around 95% detected once. During corrective heart surgery, resections were taken, and the thymus tissue came from them. Sequenced material: thymus tissue. The receptors originated from a boy less than two years old with a congenital heart defect but otherwise immunologically healthy.

The chain carries TRBV28 and TRBJ2-5, with 7 bases aligning to TRBD1. Trimming at V came to 4 bases and at J to 1 base, leaving 3 bases not matched to a gene. The CDR3 is 14 amino acids. The germline V gene encodes CDR1 MDHEN and CDR2 SYDVKM. DNA for the CDR3: TGTGCCAGCAGTTACCGGGACAGCCAAGAGACCCAGTACTTC. Translating it yields CASSYRDSQETQYF.

This clone has only one observation. The genes are TRBV6-7 and TRBJ2-1; possible D gene TRBD1, 6 bases. Being an ORF, TRBV6-7 has a function that is uncertain. This CDR3 spans 15 amino acids. Trimming took off 7 bases at V and 2 bases at J, with 15 bases between the two ends. The CDR3 region is CASTQYRAAYNEQFF. CDR3 in DNA: TGTGCCAGCACTCAATACAGGGCGGCCTACAATGAGCAGTTCTTC.

The gene calls are TRBV28 and TRBJ2-7, with 9 bases aligning to TRBD2. V was clipped by 4 bases and J by 4 bases; unmatched bases: 11. CDR1 and CDR2 from the germline V gene are MDHEN and SYDVKM. CDR3 length: 16 residues. The DNA for the CDR3 is TGTGCCAGCAGTTCCGGGGCTAGCGGGGCTAAGTACGAGCAGTACTTC. This gives the protein CASSSGASGAKYEQYF. The complete variable domain, with remaining parts taken from reference TRBV28 and TRBJ2-7, reads DVKVTQSSRYLVKRTGEKVFLECVQDMDHENMFWYRQDPGLGLRLIYFSYDVKMKEKGDIPEGYSVSREKKERFSLILESASTNQTSMYLCASSSGASGAKYEQYFGPGTRLTVT.

The CDR3 bases are TGTGCCAGCAGCTTAAGTTTTTCGGATGAGCAGTTCTTC. This translates into CASSLSFSDEQFF. This chain connects TRBV7-6 to TRBJ2-1; no clear D. CDR3 length equals 13 residues. Germline CDR1 is SGHVS and CDR2 is FNYEAQ. Trimming pared 2 bases from V and 8 bases from J, leaving 10 bases between.

The CDR3 sequence: CASSEVPGNPYEQYF. In DNA form, the CDR3 reads TGTGCCAGCAGTGAAGTACCGGGGAATCCCTACGAGCAGTACTTC. This chain links TRBV6-1 with TRBJ2-7, with TRBD2 as a possible D gene (5 bases). The CDR3 length is 15 residues. Per germline, CDR1 MNHNS and CDR2 SASEGT. Trimming stripped 1 base from V and 2 bases from J, with 12 bases between.